These T cell receptor beta chains were read from a single sample in a study of blood T cell repertoires in COVID-19. Measured with immunoSEQ multiplex PCR; TCRdb has only the in-frame clones, and not every one. This table holds 30,000 to 50,000 clones, 79% found once. Sequencing was performed on peripheral blood. The receptors were gathered from a man in his sixties or seventies with acute or convalescent COVID-19. Each CDR3 is given without its conserved first and last residue. A D gene is named only where the DNA matches it firmly. The size of a clone is reported for some rows only, either as once, few or many, or as a class for expanded clones.

clone_size	v_call	d_call	j_call	cdr3_aa
.	TRBV27	TRBD2	TRBJ2-5	ASISSGLGTQY
once	TRBV5-1	.	TRBJ1-4	ASSSGQTTNEKLF
.	TRBV3-1/TRBV3-2	TRBD2	TRBJ2-1	ASSQEGGGLRPFRRNEQF
.	TRBV10-3	.	TRBJ1-2	AISESTWANGYT
few	TRBV3-1/TRBV3-2	.	TRBJ1-5	ASTRGSNQPQH
.	TRBV28	TRBD1	TRBJ2-7	ASSLTGTLSYEQY
.	TRBV10-3	.	TRBJ1-1	AISETYRGPNTEAF
.	TRBV4-1	TRBD2	TRBJ2-3	ASSLTGRASTDTQY
once	TRBV5-1	.	TRBJ2-4	ASSLSGDSGNIQY
.	TRBV28	.	TRBJ1-3	ASSLGSGSGNTIY
.	TRBV28	.	TRBJ1-5	ASSTLTGNQPQH
.	TRBV28	TRBD2	TRBJ2-2	ASRRGVPTGELF
.	TRBV5-1	.	TRBJ1-2	ASSTSGDQYGYT
.	TRBV6-6	TRBD2	TRBJ2-1	ASSYSRAAGLNEQF
few	TRBV11-3	TRBD1	TRBJ1-2	ASSLDRKGTGGCYGYT
.	TRBV7-6	TRBD1	TRBJ2-3	ASSIRTGGLTDTQY
medium-sized	TRBV6-5	TRBD2	TRBJ2-1	ASSPIAGTYNEQF
.	TRBV10-3	.	TRBJ1-2	AISESIVGYGYT
.	TRBV6-2/TRBV6-3	TRBD1	TRBJ2-7	ASSYSGTGFDEQY
.	TRBV7-6	.	TRBJ2-1	ASSLGTTSSEQF
.	TRBV4-3	TRBD1	TRBJ1-2	ASSQETGSLIGYT
.	TRBV11-2	.	TRBJ2-7	ASSLDVHRLGAYEQY
few	TRBV11-2	.	TRBJ1-5	ASSSTSGELSQPQH
.	TRBV27	TRBD1	TRBJ2-7	ASSTTGTGEY
.	TRBV28	TRBD2	TRBJ2-1	ASRGLAVYNEQF
.	TRBV28	.	TRBJ1-5	ASSLYGTENQPQH
once	TRBV29-1	.	TRBJ2-1	TIEGRRVNEQF
.	TRBV4-3	.	TRBJ2-3	ASSQEVAPGADTQY
.	TRBV19	.	TRBJ1-5	ASSIIAGVGNQPQH